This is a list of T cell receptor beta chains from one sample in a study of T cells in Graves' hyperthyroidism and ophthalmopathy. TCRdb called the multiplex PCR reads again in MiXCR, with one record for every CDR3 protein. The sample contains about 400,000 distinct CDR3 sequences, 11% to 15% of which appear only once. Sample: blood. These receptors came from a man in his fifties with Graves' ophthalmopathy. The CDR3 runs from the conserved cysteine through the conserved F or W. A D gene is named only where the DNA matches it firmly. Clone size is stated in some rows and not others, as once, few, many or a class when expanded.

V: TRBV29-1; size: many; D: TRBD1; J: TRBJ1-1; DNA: TGCAGCGTGTTTGGACAGGGGACTAAAACTGAAGCTTTCTTT; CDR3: CSVFGQGTKTEAFF
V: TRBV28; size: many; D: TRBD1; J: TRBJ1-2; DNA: TGTGCCAGCAGGTCACAGGGGAGAGGCTACACCTTC; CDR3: CASRSQGRGYTF
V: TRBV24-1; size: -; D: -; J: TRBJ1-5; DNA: TGTGCCACCAGTGATGGAAATCAGCCCCAGCATTTT; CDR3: CATSDGNQPQHF
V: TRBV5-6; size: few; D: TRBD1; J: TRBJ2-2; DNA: TGTGCCAGCAGCTTTGATCTCAGGGGGCGCCCCACCGGGGAGCTGTTTTTT; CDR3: CASSFDLRGRPTGELFF
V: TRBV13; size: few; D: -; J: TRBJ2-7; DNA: TGTGCCAGCAGCTCCGGGGTAGAGGGCGGTTCCGAGCAGTACTTC; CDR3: CASSSGVEGGSEQYF
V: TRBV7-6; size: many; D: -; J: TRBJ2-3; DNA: TGTGCCAGCAGCTTAGTCCCTAGGGGAGGAGATACGCAGTATTTT; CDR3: CASSLVPRGGDTQYF
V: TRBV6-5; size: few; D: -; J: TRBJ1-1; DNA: TGTGCCAGCAGTTACTCAGACCTGAACACTGAAGCTTTCTTT; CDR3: CASSYSDLNTEAFF
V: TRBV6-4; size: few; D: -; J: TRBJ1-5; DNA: TGTGCCAGCAGTGCCCCGGGGGGTCAGCCCCAGCATTTT; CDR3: CASSAPGGQPQHF
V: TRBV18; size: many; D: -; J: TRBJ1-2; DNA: TGTGCCAGCTCACCTTCCTCTGGCTATGGCTACACCTTC; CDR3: CASSPSSGYGYTF
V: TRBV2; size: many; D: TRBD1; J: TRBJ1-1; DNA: TGTGCCAGCAGTGAAATTAGGACAGGGAGGAACACTGAAGCTTTCTTT; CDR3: CASSEIRTGRNTEAFF
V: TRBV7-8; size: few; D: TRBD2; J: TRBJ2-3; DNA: TGTGCCAGCAGCTTGGCCCCGGGACTAGCGGGAGTTGGAAGCACAGATACGCAGTATTTT; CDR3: CASSLAPGLAGVGSTDTQYF
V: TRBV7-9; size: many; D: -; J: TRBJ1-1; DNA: TGTGCCAGCAGCGCCCCCGGGGGCGACACTGAAGCTTTCTTT; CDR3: CASSAPGGDTEAFF
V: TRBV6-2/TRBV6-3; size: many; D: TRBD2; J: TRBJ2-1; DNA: TGTGCCAGCAGAAATAATCTTGTAGCGGGAGACTACAATGAGCAGTTCTTC; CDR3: CASRNNLVAGDYNEQFF
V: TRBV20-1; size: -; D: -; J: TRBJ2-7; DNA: TGCAGTGCCTTAGCAGGGTACTCCTACGAGCAGTACTTC; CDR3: CSALAGYSYEQYF
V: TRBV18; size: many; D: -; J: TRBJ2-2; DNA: TGTGCCAGCTTCGGACTATCCGGACAGGTTTCCGGGGAGCTGTTTTTT; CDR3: CASFGLSGQVSGELFF
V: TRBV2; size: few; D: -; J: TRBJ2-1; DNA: TGTGCCAGCAGTGGAGGGTCGAGATACAATGAGCAGTTCTTC; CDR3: CASSGGSRYNEQFF
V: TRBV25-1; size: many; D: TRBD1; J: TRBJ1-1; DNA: TGTGCCAGCAGTAAGACAGGGACGAGGACTGAAGCTTTCTTT; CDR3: CASSKTGTRTEAFF
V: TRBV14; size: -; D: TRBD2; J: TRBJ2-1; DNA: TGTGCCAGCAGCCAGGGACTAGCGGGACCCTACAATGAGCAGTTCTTC; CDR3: CASSQGLAGPYNEQFF
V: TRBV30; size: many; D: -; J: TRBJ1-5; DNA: TGTGCCTGGCAGGGAGGGATCAATCAGCCCCAGCATTTT; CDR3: CAWQGGINQPQHF
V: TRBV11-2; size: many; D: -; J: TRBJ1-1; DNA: TGTGCCAGCAGCTTAGATCAGGGCCCGAACACTGAAGCTTTCTTT; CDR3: CASSLDQGPNTEAFF
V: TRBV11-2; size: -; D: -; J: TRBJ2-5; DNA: TGTGCCAGCAGCTCAGCGGACCCCCGCGAGACCCAGTACTTC; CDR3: CASSSADPRETQYF
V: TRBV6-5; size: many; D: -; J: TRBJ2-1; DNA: TGTGCCAGCAGTTACTCCGACGGAAACAATGAGCAGTTCTTC; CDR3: CASSYSDGNNEQFF
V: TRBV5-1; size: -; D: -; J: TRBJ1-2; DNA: TGCGCCAGTAGTAAGGACGCGACTGGCTACACCTTC; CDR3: CASSKDATGYTF
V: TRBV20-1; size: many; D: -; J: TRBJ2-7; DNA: TGCAGTGCTAGAAATCCCAGGGGCCCCTCCTACGAGCAGTACTTC; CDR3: CSARNPRGPSYEQYF
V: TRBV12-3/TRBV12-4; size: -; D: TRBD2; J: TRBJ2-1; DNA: TGCGCCAGGAACCTAGCGGGAGGGCCAGTAGGTGAGCAGTTCTTC; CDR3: CARNLAGGPVGEQFF
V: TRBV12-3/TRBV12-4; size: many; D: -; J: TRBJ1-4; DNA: TGTGCCAGCAGTTTTGGGGCAGGGACGGACGAAAAACTGTTTTTT; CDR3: CASSFGAGTDEKLFF
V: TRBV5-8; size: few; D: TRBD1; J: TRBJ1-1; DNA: TGTGCCAGCAGCTTCCGGACAGGGGACACTGAAGCTTTCTTT; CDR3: CASSFRTGDTEAFF
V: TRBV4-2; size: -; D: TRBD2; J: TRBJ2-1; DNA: TGTGCCAGCAGCCAAGTACTAGCGGGAGGGAACAATGAGCAGTTCTTC; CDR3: CASSQVLAGGNNEQFF
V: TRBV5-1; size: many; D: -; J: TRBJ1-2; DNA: TGCGCCAGCAGCTTCGGGGGAGGCAATAACTATGGCTACACCTTC; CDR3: CASSFGGGNNYGYTF
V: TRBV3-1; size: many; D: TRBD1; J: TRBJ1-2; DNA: TGTGCCAGCAGGCAAGGGACAGGGCGCGGGGGCTACACCTTC; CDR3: CASRQGTGRGGYTF
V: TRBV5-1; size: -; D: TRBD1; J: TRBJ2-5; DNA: TGCGCCAGCAGCGGGTGGGACAGGGGGGAGACCCAGTACTTC; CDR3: CASSGWDRGETQYF
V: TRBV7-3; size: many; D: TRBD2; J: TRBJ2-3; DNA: TGTGCCAGCAGCCCCCGGGGCGGGAGGACAGATACGCAGTATTTT; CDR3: CASSPRGGRTDTQYF
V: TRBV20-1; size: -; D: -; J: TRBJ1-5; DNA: TGCAGTGCTAGAGATATCTCTTCCTCTAGCAATCAGCCCCAGCATTTT; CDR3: CSARDISSSSNQPQHF
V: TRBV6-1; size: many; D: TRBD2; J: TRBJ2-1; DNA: TGTGCCAGCAGTCCAGGACTAGCGCTAACCTACAATGAGCAGTTCTTC; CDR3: CASSPGLALTYNEQFF
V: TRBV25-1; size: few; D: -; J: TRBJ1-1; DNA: TGTGCCAGTTCCGCGGGGGTCACTGAAGCTTTCTTT; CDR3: CASSAGVTEAFF
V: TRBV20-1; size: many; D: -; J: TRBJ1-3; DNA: TGCAGTGCTAGAGATTCCAACAGGGACGGAAACACCATATATTTT; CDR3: CSARDSNRDGNTIYF
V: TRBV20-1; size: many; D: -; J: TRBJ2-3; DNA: TGCAGTGCTAGAGACCGGCTGTTCGGAGGCACAGATACGCAGTATTTT; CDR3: CSARDRLFGGTDTQYF
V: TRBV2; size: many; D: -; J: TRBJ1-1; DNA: TGTGCCAGCAGCGAGACAGGAGCAGCTTTCTTT; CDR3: CASSETGAAFF
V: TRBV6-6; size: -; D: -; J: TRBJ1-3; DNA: TGTGCCAGCAGTTACCCCCGCGGGGGTCAGGGCGGGTGGAACACCATATATTTT; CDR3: CASSYPRGGQGGWNTIYF
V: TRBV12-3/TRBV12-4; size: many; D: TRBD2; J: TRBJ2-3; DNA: TGTGCCAGCAGTCCCCGACTAGCGGGAGCGGGAGATACGCAGTATTTT; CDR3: CASSPRLAGAGDTQYF
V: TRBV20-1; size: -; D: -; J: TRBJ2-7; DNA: TGCAGTGCTAGGGGGGACTCCAAACCCGCCTACGAGCAGTACTTC; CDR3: CSARGDSKPAYEQYF
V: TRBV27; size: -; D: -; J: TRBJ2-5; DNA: TGTGCCAGCGGAACAGGGTTCGGCGAGACCCAGTACTTC; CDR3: CASGTGFGETQYF
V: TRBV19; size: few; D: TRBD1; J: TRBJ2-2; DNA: TGTGCCAATAGTATAGCCGAGGGGGCGCTAAAGGTGCTGTTTTTT; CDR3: CANSIAEGALKVLFF
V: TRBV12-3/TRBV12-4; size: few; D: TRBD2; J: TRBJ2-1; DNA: TGTGCCAGCAGTCGTAAAGGGACTACCCTCACCGGGTGGAATGAGCAGTTCTTC; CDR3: CASSRKGTTLTGWNEQFF
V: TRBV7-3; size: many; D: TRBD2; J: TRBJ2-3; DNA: TGTGCCAGCAGCTTAATGACTAGCTCGGATACGCAGTATTTT; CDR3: CASSLMTSSDTQYF
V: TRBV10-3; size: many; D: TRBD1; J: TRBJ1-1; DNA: TGTGCCATCAGTGAGTGGGGACAGGGGAGTGGTGAAGCTTTCTTT; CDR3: CAISEWGQGSGEAFF
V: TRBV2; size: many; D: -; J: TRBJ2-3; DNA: TGTGCCAGTTCATCAATGAGGGCGCAGTATTTT; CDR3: CASSSMRAQYF
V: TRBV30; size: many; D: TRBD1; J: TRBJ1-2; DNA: TGTGCCTGGAATACAGGGGGTGGCTACACCTTC; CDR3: CAWNTGGGYTF
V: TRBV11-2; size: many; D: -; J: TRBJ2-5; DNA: TGTGCCAGCAGCTCCGGCTCATTACAGATTTACCAAGAGACCCAGTACTTC; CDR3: CASSSGSLQIYQETQYF
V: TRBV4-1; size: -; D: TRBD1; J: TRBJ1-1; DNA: TGCGCCAGCAGCCAAACAGGACAGGGACAAAACACTGAAGCTTTCTTT; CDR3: CASSQTGQGQNTEAFF
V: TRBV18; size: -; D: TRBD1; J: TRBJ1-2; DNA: TGTGCCAGCTCACCAGGGGCAGGGGGCGCGAGCTACACCTTC; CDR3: CASSPGAGGASYTF
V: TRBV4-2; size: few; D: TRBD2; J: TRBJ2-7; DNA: TGTGCCAGCAGCCAAGGTACGCGGGAGGACGAGCAGTACTTC; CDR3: CASSQGTREDEQYF
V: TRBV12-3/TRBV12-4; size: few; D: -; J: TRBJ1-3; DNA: TGTGCCAGCAGTTTAGCTGCAGCCGGGGCTAACACCATATATTTT; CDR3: CASSLAAAGANTIYF
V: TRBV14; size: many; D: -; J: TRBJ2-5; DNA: TGTGCCAGCAGCCAAAAAACAGGGTATCTTCAAGAGACCCAGTACTTC; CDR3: CASSQKTGYLQETQYF
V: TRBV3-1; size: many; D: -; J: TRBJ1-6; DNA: TGTGCCAGCAGCCCGCCCGGTGAGCCCCTCCACTTT; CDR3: CASSPPGEPLHF
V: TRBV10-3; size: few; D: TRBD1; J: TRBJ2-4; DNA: TGTGCCATCAGTGACTCCAGGGGGCCCTCGAACATTCAGTACTTC; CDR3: CAISDSRGPSNIQYF
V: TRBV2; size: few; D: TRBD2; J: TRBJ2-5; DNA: TGTGCCAGCAGTATAAGCGGGGTCCAAGAGACCCAGTACTTC; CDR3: CASSISGVQETQYF